The 4 T cell receptor beta chains given below trace back to one sample, sequenced in a study of CD8 T cells in Susac syndrome. It was with random hexamers that roughly 0.45 to 1 ug RNA was reverse transcribed. MiXCR, applied by TCRdb to the immunoSEQ multiplex PCR reads, yields one record per CDR3 protein. The table lists under 550,000 distinct CDR3 sequences, approximately 85% of them singletons. Input material: CD8+ T cells from PBMCs. These receptor sequences come from a human donor with multiple sclerosis.

The V gene is TRBV30, the J gene TRBJ1-3, with 7 bases lining up with TRBD1. Per the germline V gene, CDR1 is GTSNPN and CDR2 is SVGIG (reference sequence). J was trimmed by 4 bases and V by 5 bases; bases with no gene match: 8. The CDR3 covers 14 residues. Here the CDR3 DNA reads TGTGCCTGGGACGTAGGGGGCTGGGGAAACACCATATATTTT. It specifies CAWDVGGWGNTIYF.

The chain is built from TRBV7-8 and TRBJ1-1; D is ambiguous. Germline V CDR1 and CDR2: SGHVS, FQNEAQ. The CDR3 has 14 amino acids. V lost 2 bases and J 3 bases, leaving 10 bases between the germline ends. The CDR3 DNA sequence: TGTGCCAGCAGCTTATTAGAGATAGACACTGAAGCTTTCTTT. Translated: CASSLLEIDTEAFF.

This clonotype was seen once. A junction end diverges from the germline sequence, so it may reflect a read error. The chain joins TRBV5-4 to TRBJ1-5; no clear D. CDR1 and CDR2 from the germline V gene are SGHNT and YYREEE (reference sequence). This CDR3 is 12 amino acids long. The CDR3 loop is CAGSWPGQPQHF. The CDR3 DNA follows: TGTGCCGGCAGCTGGCCCGGGCAGCCCCAGCATTTT.

The rearrangement links TRBV20-1 to TRBJ2-5; D gene unclear. Deletions cut 7 bases from V and 2 bases from J, with 14 bases between. Germline V CDR1 and CDR2: DFQATT, SNEGSKA (reference sequence). CDR3 size: 13 residues. The chain's CDR3 is CSVLEFVQETQYF. The CDR3 DNA reads as TGCAGTGTTCTGGAGTTTGTGCAAGAGACCCAGTACTTC.